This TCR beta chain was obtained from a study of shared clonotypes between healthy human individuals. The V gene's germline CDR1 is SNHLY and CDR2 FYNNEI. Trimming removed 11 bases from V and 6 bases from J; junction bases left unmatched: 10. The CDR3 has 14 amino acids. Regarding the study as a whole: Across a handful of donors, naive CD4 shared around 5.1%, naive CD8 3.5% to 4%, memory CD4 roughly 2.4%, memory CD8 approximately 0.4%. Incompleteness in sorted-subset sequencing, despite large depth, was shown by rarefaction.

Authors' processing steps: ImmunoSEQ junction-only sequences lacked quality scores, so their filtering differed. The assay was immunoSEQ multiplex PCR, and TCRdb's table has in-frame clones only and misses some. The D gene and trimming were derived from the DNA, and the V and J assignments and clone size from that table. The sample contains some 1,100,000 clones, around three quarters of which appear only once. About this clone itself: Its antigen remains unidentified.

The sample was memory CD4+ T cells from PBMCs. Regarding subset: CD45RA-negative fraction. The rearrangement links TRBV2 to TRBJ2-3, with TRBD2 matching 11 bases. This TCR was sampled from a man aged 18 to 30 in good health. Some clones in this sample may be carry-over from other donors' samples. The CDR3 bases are TGTGCCCGAAGCAGCGGGACTAGCGGCGATACGCAGTATTTT. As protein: CARSSGTSGDTQYF.